This TCR beta chain was identified in a study of blood T cell repertoires in COVID-19. Turning to the study itself: The United States, Italy and Spain were the sources of the acute and convalescent COVID-19 samples.

With V trimmed by 4 bases and J by 2 bases, 8 bases remained unmatched. The CDR3 has 16 residues. Germline CDR1 is SGHNT and CDR2 is YYREEE (reference sequence). Profiling relied on immunoSEQ multiplex PCR, and the TCRdb table lists in-frame clones only, not all of them. The data hold about 110,000 clones, with approximately 85% observed a single time. The TCR was taken from a woman aged 55 to 70 with acute or convalescent COVID-19. This chain uses TRBV5-4 with TRBJ2-1; 8 nucleotides match TRBD2. The source material was peripheral blood. DNA of the CDR3: TGTGCCAGCAGCCTCAGGACTAGCCCAACCTACAATGAGCAGTTCTTC. Protein sequence: CASSLRTSPTYNEQFF.